The rows below give T cell receptor beta chains drawn from one sample of a study of T cell changes during pregnancy in multiple sclerosis. Profiled with immunoSEQ multiplex PCR; TCRdb holds only in-frame clones, not every one. The table shows tens of thousands of clones, with around nine tenths occurring only once. Material: peripheral blood, obtained in the first trimester of pregnancy. These receptors came from a female donor in good health, enrolled as a control in a pregnancy study. Both conserved end residues are part of each CDR3. The D gene is left open where the match is weak. Expanded clones get a size class; other rows say once, few or many, or leave the size out.

once	TRBV6-5	TRBJ2-3	NA	CASSRGGSTDTQYF	TGTGCCAGCAGTCGCGGGGGCAGCACAGATACGCAGTATTTT
NA	TRBV5-1	TRBJ2-3	NA	CASSLVSVEDTQYF	TGCGCCAGCAGCTTGGTGTCCGTGGAGGATACGCAGTATTTT
once	TRBV5-1	TRBJ2-7	TRBD1	CASSPQDRSHEQYF	TGCGCCAGCAGCCCCCAGGACAGGAGCCACGAGCAGTACTTC
many	TRBV5-1	TRBJ2-2	NA	CASHRPFSGLDTGELFF	TGCGCCAGCCACCGCCCCTTCAGCGGGCTGGACACCGGGGAGCTGTTTTTT
NA	TRBV21-1	TRBJ2-1	NA	CASSLPGLAGGPGNEQFF	TGTGCCAGCAGTCTTCCGGGACTAGCGGGAGGGCCCGGAAATGAGCAGTTCTTC
NA	TRBV5-1	TRBJ2-7	NA	CASSPEMVGGRSYEQYF	TGCGCCAGCAGCCCCGAAATGGTCGGAGGGAGGTCCTACGAGCAGTACTTC
NA	TRBV19	TRBJ1-1	NA	CASSIGEVAEAFF	TGTGCCAGTAGTATCGGGGAGGTTGCTGAAGCTTTCTTT
NA	TRBV28	TRBJ1-1	NA	CASRVPGGTEAFF	TGTGCCAGCCGAGTTCCCGGGGGGACTGAAGCTTTCTTT
NA	TRBV27	TRBJ1-1	TRBD1	CASSLRTGLTEAFF	TGTGCCAGCAGTCTCCGGACAGGGCTCACTGAAGCTTTCTTT
NA	TRBV21-1	TRBJ1-3	NA	CASSKSREASGNTIYF	TGTGCCAGCAGCAAGTCGAGGGAGGCCTCTGGAAACACCATATATTTT
NA	TRBV19	TRBJ2-6	NA	CASSIPLGANVLTF	TGTGCCAGTAGTATCCCTTTGGGGGCCAACGTCCTGACTTTC
NA	TRBV27	TRBJ2-3	TRBD2	CASRRLAGGSTDTQYF	TGTGCCAGCAGAAGACTAGCGGGAGGGAGCACAGATACGCAGTATTTT
NA	TRBV5-1	TRBJ1-1	NA	CASSLTGYGTEAFF	TGCGCCAGCAGCTTAACAGGGTACGGCACTGAAGCTTTCTTT
NA	TRBV30	TRBJ2-3	TRBD2	CAWSGTSGRTDTQYF	TGTGCCTGGAGCGGGACTAGCGGGAGAACAGATACGCAGTATTTT
NA	TRBV7-8	TRBJ2-5	NA	CASSNRDIQETQYF	TGTGCCAGCAGCAACCGGGACATACAAGAGACCCAGTACTTC
NA	TRBV4-2	TRBJ2-1	TRBD2	CASSPHGAGGPAKYNEQFF	TGTGCCAGCAGCCCCCACGGAGCGGGAGGGCCTGCCAAGTACAATGAGCAGTTCTTC
NA	TRBV5-4	TRBJ2-3	NA	CASSYGQSSTDTQYF	TGTGCCAGCAGCTACGGTCAATCATCCACAGATACGCAGTATTTT
NA	TRBV19	TRBJ1-1	NA	CASSIVPGDTEAFF	TGTGCCAGTAGTATAGTCCCGGGGGATACTGAAGCTTTCTTT
NA	TRBV14	TRBJ2-2	NA	CASRPRGNTGELFF	TGTGCCAGCAGACCGAGAGGAAACACCGGGGAGCTGTTTTTT
NA	TRBV7-9	TRBJ2-7	TRBD1	CASSLWTGGSYEQYF	TGTGCCAGCAGCTTATGGACAGGGGGCTCTTACGAGCAGTACTTC
NA	TRBV5-8	TRBJ2-5	NA	CASSLGIGDTGTQYF	TGTGCCAGCAGCTTGGGAATAGGTGATACGGGGACCCAGTACTTC
NA	TRBV7-9	TRBJ2-1	TRBD2	CASSALAGPKNEQFF	TGTGCCAGCAGCGCACTAGCGGGCCCTAAAAATGAGCAGTTCTTC
NA	TRBV5-1	TRBJ2-1	TRBD2	CASSLSGTSGRAGNEQFF	TGCGCCAGCAGCTTGTCTGGGACTAGCGGGAGGGCCGGGAATGAGCAGTTCTTC
NA	TRBV27	TRBJ2-1	TRBD2	CASREAGSSYNEQFF	TGTGCCAGCAGGGAAGCGGGAAGCTCCTACAATGAGCAGTTCTTC
NA	TRBV28	TRBJ2-1	NA	CASSLSSAPENEQFF	TGTGCCAGCAGTTTGTCCAGCGCCCCGGAGAATGAGCAGTTCTTC
NA	TRBV2	TRBJ2-3	TRBD2	CASSGTSGSVHTQYF	TGTGCCAGCAGCGGGACTAGCGGGAGTGTTCATACGCAGTATTTT
NA	TRBV28	TRBJ1-2	TRBD1	CASSSAPLTGEDGYTF	TGTGCCAGCAGCTCCGCTCCCCTGACAGGGGAAGACGGCTACACCTTC
NA	TRBV7-2	TRBJ2-5	NA	CASSLGTKETQYF	TGTGCCAGCAGCTTAGGGACTAAAGAGACCCAGTACTTC
NA	TRBV5-1	TRBJ2-1	TRBD1	CASSSQGQSYNEQFF	TGCGCCAGCAGCTCACAGGGGCAATCTTACAATGAGCAGTTCTTC
NA	TRBV28	TRBJ2-1	TRBD1	CASSPGTGGYNEQFF	TGTGCCAGCAGTCCCGGGACAGGGGGGTACAATGAGCAGTTCTTC
NA	TRBV2	TRBJ1-4	TRBD1	CASNPQGAANEKLFF	TGTGCCAGCAATCCACAGGGGGCCGCTAATGAAAAACTGTTTTTT
NA	TRBV2	TRBJ2-1	NA	CASSESGPGGYNEQFF	TGTGCCAGCAGTGAATCGGGCCCCGGGGGCTACAATGAGCAGTTCTTC
NA	TRBV30	TRBJ1-3	NA	CAWSRGAGDTIYF	TGTGCCTGGAGTCGGGGAGCTGGAGACACCATATATTTT
NA	TRBV5-1	TRBJ1-1	NA	CASSQGTAIEAFF	TGCGCCAGCAGCCAGGGGACGGCCATTGAAGCTTTCTTT
NA	TRBV5-4	TRBJ2-4	TRBD1	CASSPRDSPNIQYF	TGTGCCAGCAGCCCCAGGGACAGCCCAAACATTCAGTACTTC
NA	TRBV13	TRBJ2-1	TRBD2	CASSLLAGGHNEQFF	TGTGCCAGCAGCTTACTAGCGGGAGGTCACAATGAGCAGTTCTTC
NA	TRBV7-9	TRBJ2-7	TRBD1	CASSRDRDEQYF	TGTGCCAGCAGCCGTGACAGGGACGAGCAGTACTTC
NA	TRBV6-5	TRBJ2-1	TRBD2	CASSLGTSSFEQFF	TGTGCCAGCAGTCTTGGGACTAGCTCTTTTGAGCAGTTCTTC
few	TRBV14	TRBJ1-1	NA	CASSQDLTVEAFF	TGTGCCAGCAGCCAAGACCTCACAGTAGAAGCTTTCTTT
NA	TRBV7-9	TRBJ2-2	NA	CASSLSGLQGTGELFF	TGTGCCAGCAGCTTATCTGGGCTCCAGGGGACCGGGGAGCTGTTTTTT
NA	TRBV13	TRBJ2-7	TRBD2	CASSLGQAGVIEQYF	TGTGCCAGCAGCTTAGGCCAGGCGGGAGTTATAGAGCAGTACTTC
NA	TRBV27	TRBJ2-1	TRBD1	CASSLGQAKQFF	TGTGCCAGCAGTTTAGGACAGGCTAAGCAGTTCTTC
NA	TRBV7-2	TRBJ2-7	TRBD2	CASSADTSAAYEQYF	TGTGCCAGCAGCGCCGACACTAGCGCCGCCTACGAGCAGTACTTC
NA	TRBV5-1	TRBJ2-7	TRBD1	CASSQQGLSYEQYF	TGCGCCAGCAGCCAACAGGGGCTGAGCTACGAGCAGTACTTC
NA	TRBV7-8	TRBJ2-7	NA	CASSPGPAYEQYF	TGTGCCAGCAGCCCAGGGCCAGCGTATGAGCAGTACTTC
NA	TRBV27	TRBJ2-1	TRBD2	CATRRGGRANEQFF	TGTGCCACCCGGAGGGGCGGGAGGGCCAATGAGCAGTTCTTC
NA	TRBV25-1	TRBJ2-1	TRBD1	CASSEWERGQGYNEQFF	TGTGCCAGCAGTGAATGGGAGCGTGGACAGGGTTACAATGAGCAGTTCTTC
NA	TRBV27	TRBJ1-1	TRBD1	CASSRDRVGLAFF	TGTGCCAGCAGTCGAGACAGGGTGGGGTTGGCTTTCTTT
NA	TRBV27	TRBJ1-2	NA	CASSFPNGGYTF	TGTGCCAGCAGTTTCCCGAACGGGGGCTACACCTTC
few	TRBV21-1	TRBJ1-1	NA	CASSKASLSGTENTEAFF	TGTGCCAGCAGCAAAGCTTCCCTTAGTGGGACAGAGAACACTGAAGCTTTCTTT
NA	TRBV19	TRBJ2-3	NA	CASSIPSAPGDTQYF	TGTGCCAGTAGTATTCCCTCCGCCCCCGGGGATACGCAGTATTTT
NA	TRBV9	TRBJ1-2	NA	CASSVSTGNYGYTF	TGTGCCAGCAGCGTTTCCACAGGGAACTATGGCTACACCTTC
NA	TRBV29-1	TRBJ2-2	TRBD1	CSVNRQGRGELFF	TGCAGCGTCAATAGACAGGGACGCGGGGAGCTGTTTTTT
NA	TRBV5-1	TRBJ2-5	NA	CASSPEEETQYF	TGCGCCAGCAGCCCCGAGGAGGAGACCCAGTACTTC
NA	TRBV28	TRBJ1-2	NA	CASSVTTGLGYGYTF	TGTGCCAGCAGTGTAACCACGGGGTTAGGCTATGGCTACACCTTC
NA	TRBV6-5	TRBJ2-5	TRBD1	CASRITGDQETQYF	TGTGCCAGCAGGATAACAGGGGACCAAGAGACCCAGTACTTC
NA	TRBV4-2	TRBJ2-1	NA	CASSQVPGANSYNEQFF	TGTGCCAGCAGCCAAGTCCCGGGAGCAAACTCCTACAATGAGCAGTTCTTC
NA	TRBV5-1	TRBJ2-1	NA	CASTRGAGGNEQFF	TGCGCCAGCACCCGGGGGGCCGGTGGGAATGAGCAGTTCTTC
NA	TRBV7-9	TRBJ2-7	NA	CASSHDSLFGDEQYF	TGTGCCAGCAGCCACGACAGCCTGTTTGGCGACGAGCAGTACTTC
NA	TRBV27	TRBJ1-1	NA	CASSLRRQRNTEAFF	TGTGCCAGCAGTTTACGGAGGCAGAGGAACACTGAAGCTTTCTTT